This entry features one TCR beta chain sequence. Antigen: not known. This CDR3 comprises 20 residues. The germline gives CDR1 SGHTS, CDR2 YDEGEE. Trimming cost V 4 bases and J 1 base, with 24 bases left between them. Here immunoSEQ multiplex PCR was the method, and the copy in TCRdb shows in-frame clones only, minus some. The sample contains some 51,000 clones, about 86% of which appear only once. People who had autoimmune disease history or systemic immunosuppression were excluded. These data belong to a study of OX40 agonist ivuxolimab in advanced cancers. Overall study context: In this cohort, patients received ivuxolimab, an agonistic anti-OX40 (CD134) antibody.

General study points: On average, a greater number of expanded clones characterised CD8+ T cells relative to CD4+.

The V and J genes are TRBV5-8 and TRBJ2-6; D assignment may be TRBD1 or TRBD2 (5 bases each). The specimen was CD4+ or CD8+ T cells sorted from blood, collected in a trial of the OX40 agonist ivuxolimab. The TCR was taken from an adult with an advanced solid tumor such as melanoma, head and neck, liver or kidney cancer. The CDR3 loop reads CASSRYIGTRGGSGANVLTF. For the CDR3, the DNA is TGTGCCAGCAGCCGTTACATTGGGACCCGAGGTGGATCTGGGGCCAACGTCCTGACTTTC.